This T cell receptor beta chain was found in a study of blood T cells in healthy people across ages. Combining a sample-barcoded 5' primer with a J-beta primer mix, a second PCR ran for about 7 to 12 cycles. A 12-random-nucleotide template-switch adaptor tagged each cDNA molecule. TCRdb reanalysed the 5' RACE reads using MiXCR and keeps one entry per CDR3 protein. The sample shows about 840,000 distinct CDR3 sequences, roughly 29% of them seen only once. This CDR3 region has 16 residues. The germline gives CDR1 MNHNS, CDR2 SASEGT. For this clonotype: Relative to the germline gene, one junction end is altered; a read error may explain this.

With each sample, at least 6 micrograms of total RNA were extracted. These data also featured in a second study, about T cells of mothers and their children. That paper notes: Samples were provided by three healthy Caucasian mothers and their six children. The study obtained over 8.5 million TCR beta CDR3 reads per mother and some 3 million per child.

The sample comprised blood. The clonotype was recovered from a woman between 40 and 50 years old in good health. The V call is TRBV6-1, the J call TRBJ1-5; D remains unclear. CDR3 nucleotide sequence: TGTGCCAGCAGTGAAGAACATAGCTATAGCAATCAGCCCCAGAATTTT. As protein: CASSEEHSYSNQPQNF.